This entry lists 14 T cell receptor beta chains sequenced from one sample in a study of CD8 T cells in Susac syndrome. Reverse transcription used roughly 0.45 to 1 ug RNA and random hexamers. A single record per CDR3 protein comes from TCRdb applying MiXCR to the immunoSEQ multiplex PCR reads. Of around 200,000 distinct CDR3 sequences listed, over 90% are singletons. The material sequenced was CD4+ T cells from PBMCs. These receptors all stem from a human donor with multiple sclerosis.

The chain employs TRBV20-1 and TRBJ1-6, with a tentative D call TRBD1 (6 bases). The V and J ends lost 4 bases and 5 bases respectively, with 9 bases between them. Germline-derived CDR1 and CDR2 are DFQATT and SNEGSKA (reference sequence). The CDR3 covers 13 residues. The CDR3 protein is CSAIRGHNSPLHF. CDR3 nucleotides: TGCAGTGCTATCAGGGGTCATAATTCACCCCTCCACTTT.

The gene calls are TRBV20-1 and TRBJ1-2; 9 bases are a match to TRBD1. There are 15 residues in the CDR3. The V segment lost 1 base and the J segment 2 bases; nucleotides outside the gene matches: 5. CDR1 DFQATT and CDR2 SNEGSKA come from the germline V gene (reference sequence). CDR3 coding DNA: TGCAGTGCTAGAGCGGTGGGGACAGGGAACTATGGCTACACCTTC. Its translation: CSARAVGTGNYGYTF.

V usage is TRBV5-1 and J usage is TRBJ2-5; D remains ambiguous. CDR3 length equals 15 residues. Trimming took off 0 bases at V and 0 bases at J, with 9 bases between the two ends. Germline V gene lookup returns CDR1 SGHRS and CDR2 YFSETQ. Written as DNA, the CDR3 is TGCGCCAGCAGCTTGGCCGTTGGCTACCAAGAGACCCAGTACTTC. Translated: CASSLAVGYQETQYF. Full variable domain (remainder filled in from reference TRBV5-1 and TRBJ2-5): KAGVTQTPRYLIKTRGQQVTLSCSPISGHRSVSWYQQTPGQGLQFLFEYFSETQRNKGNFPGRFSGRQFSNSRSEMNVSTLELGDSALYLCASSLAVGYQETQYFGPGTRLLVL.

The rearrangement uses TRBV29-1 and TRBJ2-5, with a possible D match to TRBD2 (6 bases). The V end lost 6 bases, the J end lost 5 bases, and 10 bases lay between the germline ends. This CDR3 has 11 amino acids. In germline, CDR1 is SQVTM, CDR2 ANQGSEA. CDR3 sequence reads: CSVLLAETQYF. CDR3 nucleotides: TGCAGCGTGCTTCTAGCGGAGACCCAGTACTTC.

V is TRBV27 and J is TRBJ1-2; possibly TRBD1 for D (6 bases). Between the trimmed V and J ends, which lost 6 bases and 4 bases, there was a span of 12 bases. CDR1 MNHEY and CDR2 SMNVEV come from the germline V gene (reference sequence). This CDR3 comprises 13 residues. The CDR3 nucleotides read TGTGCCAGCAGGGGGGCGACGAGCTATGGCTACACCTTC. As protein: CASRGATSYGYTF.

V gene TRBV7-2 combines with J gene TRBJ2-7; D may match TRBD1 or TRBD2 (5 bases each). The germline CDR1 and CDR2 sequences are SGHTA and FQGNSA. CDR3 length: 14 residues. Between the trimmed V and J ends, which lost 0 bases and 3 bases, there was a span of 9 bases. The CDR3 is CASSLAGAVYEQYF. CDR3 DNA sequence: TGTGCCAGCAGCTTAGCCGGGGCAGTCTACGAGCAGTACTTC. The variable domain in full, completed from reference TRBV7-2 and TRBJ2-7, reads GAGVSQSPSNKVTEKGKDVELRCDPISGHTALYWYRQSLGQGLEFLIYFQGNSAPDKSGLPSDRFSAERTGGSVSTLTIQRTQQEDSAVYLCASSLAGAVYEQYFGPGTRLTVT.

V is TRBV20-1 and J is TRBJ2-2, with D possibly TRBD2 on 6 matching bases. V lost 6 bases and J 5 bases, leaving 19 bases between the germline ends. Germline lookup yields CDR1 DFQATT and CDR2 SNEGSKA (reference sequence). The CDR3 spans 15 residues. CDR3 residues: CSAPSAGKYTGELFF. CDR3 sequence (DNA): TGCAGTGCCCCTAGCGCGGGGAAATATACCGGGGAGCTGTTTTTT.

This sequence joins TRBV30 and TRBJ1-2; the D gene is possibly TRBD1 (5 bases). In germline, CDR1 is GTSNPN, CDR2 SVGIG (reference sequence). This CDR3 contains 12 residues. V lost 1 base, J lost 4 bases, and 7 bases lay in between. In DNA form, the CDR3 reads TGTGCCTGGAGTGAGGGGATCTATGGCTACACCTTC. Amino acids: CAWSEGIYGYTF.

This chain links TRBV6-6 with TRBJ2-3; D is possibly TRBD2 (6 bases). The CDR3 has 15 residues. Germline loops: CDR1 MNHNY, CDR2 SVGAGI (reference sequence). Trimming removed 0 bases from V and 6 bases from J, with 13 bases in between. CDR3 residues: CASSYSIARGDTQYF. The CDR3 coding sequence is TGTGCCAGCAGTTACTCGATAGCTCGGGGGGATACGCAGTATTTT.

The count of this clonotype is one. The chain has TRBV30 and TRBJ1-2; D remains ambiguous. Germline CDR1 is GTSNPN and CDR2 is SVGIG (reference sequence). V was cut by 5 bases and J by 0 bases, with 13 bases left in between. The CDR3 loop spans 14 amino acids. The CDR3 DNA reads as TGTGCCTGGCTTCCTCTGGATCCTAACTATGGCTACACCTTC. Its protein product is CAWLPLDPNYGYTF.

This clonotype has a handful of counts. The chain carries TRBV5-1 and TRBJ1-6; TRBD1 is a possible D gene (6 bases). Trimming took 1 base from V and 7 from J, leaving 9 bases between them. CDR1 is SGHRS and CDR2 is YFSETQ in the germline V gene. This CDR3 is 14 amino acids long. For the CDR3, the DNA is TGCGCCAGCAGCTTGAGACAGGCAAATTCACCCCTCCACTTT. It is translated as CASSLRQANSPLHF.

The CDR3 bases are TGTGCCAGCAGCTTACTGCGACATGGGGCAGATACGCAGTATTTT. Its protein product is CASSLLRHGADTQYF. The rearrangement links TRBV7-2 to TRBJ2-3; D ambiguous. Germline loops: CDR1 SGHTA, CDR2 FQGNSA. This CDR3 has 15 residues. V lost 2 bases, J lost 4 bases, and 13 bases lay in between.

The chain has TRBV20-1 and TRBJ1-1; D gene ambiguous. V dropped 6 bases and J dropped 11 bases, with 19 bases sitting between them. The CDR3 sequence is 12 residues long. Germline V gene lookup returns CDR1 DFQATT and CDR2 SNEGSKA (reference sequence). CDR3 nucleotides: TGCAGTGCAACCCCTGACCGGGCATCGGCTTTCTTT. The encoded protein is CSATPDRASAFF.

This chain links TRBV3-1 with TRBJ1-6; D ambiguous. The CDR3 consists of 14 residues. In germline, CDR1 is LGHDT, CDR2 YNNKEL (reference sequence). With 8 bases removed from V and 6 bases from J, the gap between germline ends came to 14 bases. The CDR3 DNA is TGTGCCAGCTGTGCCGGCATCGGTAATTCACCCCTCCACTTT. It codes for CASCAGIGNSPLHF.